This T cell receptor beta chain came from a study of tissue T cells after allogeneic stem cell transplantation. Overall study results and limits: Which tissue TCRs were alloreactive or antigen-specific was not determined. Some clones might be persisting host cells.

The time point denotes: mouse harvest day 14 after allogeneic transplant. The graft held 10^6 splenic CD5+ T cells and 10^7 T-cell-depleted bone marrow cells. Tissues came from B6→BALB/c major-mismatch GVHD mice at day 7 or 14. Comments on this clone: Its antigen is unknown. Any gene name here is a mouse gene name. The sequenced fragment ends 1 residue before the CDR3 boundary, so the rest is inferred from the germline J gene.

The germline gives CDR1 NSHNY, CDR2 SYGAGN. The CDR3 totals 15 residues. The ends lost 0 bases at V and 3 bases at J; junction bases unmatched: 1. Here immunoSEQ multiplex PCR was the method, and the copy in TCRdb shows in-frame clones only, minus some. The sample holds under 4,500 clones, about half seen once. The specimen was lymph node tissue. V and J are TRBV13-1 and TRBJ2-2, with 8 bases identical to TRBD2. The clonotype comes from a female BALB/c mouse given C57BL/6 T cells with graft-versus-host disease after an allogeneic hematopoietic cell transplant. The chain's CDR3 is CASSDAGGHTGQLYF. The sequenced part of the CDR3 DNA is TGTGCCAGCAGTGATGCTGGGGGGCACACCGGGCAGCTCTAC.